This TCR beta chain was profiled in a study of naive and memory T cell subsets (dated by TCRdb to 2015 to 2018). Background for the entire study: An open-source, UMI-based TCR alpha and beta sequencing pipeline was applied to sorted naive and memory peripheral blood T cell subsets. Complete agreement was observed between the functional CMV T cell responses and the IgG serology results. RNA was DNase-treated and reverse transcribed with TCR constant-region primers, mostly using SuperScript III. The research as a whole found: Gini index rose and Shannon and inverse Simpson diversity fell from naive through CM, EM and EMRA in both CD4 and CD8 cells. A clonotype was defined as a single alpha or beta chain sequence rather than as a paired alpha/beta receptor. A few larger clonotypes were present in naive repertoires, especially CD8 naive repertoires, and these clonotypes were possibly memory cells re-expressing CD45RA. After error correction, over 95% of naive TCR sequences appeared only once, giving much steeper abundance distributions than memory subsets. RNA-based TCR counts may be influenced by expression changes linked to T cell activation and differentiation. The repertoire findings for the naive and memory subsets could not be validated against a ground truth, as none was available. The abundance of TCRs followed a power law with an exponent that differed between naive and memory subsets yet stayed consistent across the three individuals.

From the second PCR step on, the TCR alpha and beta chain libraries were amplified in separate reactions. Donor CMV status was determined by IFNgamma production from CD4+ T cells after overnight stimulation of fresh PBMCs with CMV viral lysate. CD4 T cells were positively selected with Miltenyi beads, followed by positive selection of CD8 T cells from the CD4-negative fraction. After staining for CD3, CD4, CD8, CD45RA, CD27 and a live/dead dye, cells were sorted on a BD Aria II into four subsets based on CD45RA and CD27. A few healthy volunteers provided blood, and each donor's sample was split into CD4 and CD8 T cells and then further divided into four differentiation subsets. Around 110 ml of peripheral blood was taken from each donor, and PBMC were separated by density-gradient centrifugation on Ficoll-Paque PLUS. Sorted cells were lysed in RLT buffer, after which RNA was extracted using a Qiagen RNeasy kit and stored at -80 degrees C.

On this clonotype itself: Its antigen specificity is not known. No base qualities exist here, and no much larger clone lies one base off it.

Libraries were constructed by UMI-ligation and nested PCR. To cover both TRBC1 and TRBC2, the beta constant-region primer consisted of an equimolar mix of two oligonucleotides. Four rounds of PCR, combining the SP2 primer with nested alpha and beta constant-region primers, were used to amplify the ligated cDNA. T4 RNA ligase 1 ligated a single-stranded oligonucleotide carrying the SP2 primer and a 12-nucleotide UMI to the cDNA 3' end. Incubation of the ligation reaction lasted about 19-24 hours at 16 degrees C. To avoid over-amplification, PCR2 was usually performed as a SYBR Green qPCR and halted once a predetermined threshold was reached. Agencourt AMPure XP magnetic beads were used for all purifications after the first. Libraries were quantified by Qubit and checked on a TapeStation, with a main peak expected near 650 bp. The pooled libraries were sequenced on an Illumina MiSeq using v2 2x251 paired-end kits, which usually yielded roughly 0.85-2.1 million reads per sample. Each sample was pooled at about 4.2 nM, and roughly 4.5-7.5% PhiX was included to help cluster recognition. The source study handled its data this way. V and J genes were assigned to Demultiplexor-processed FASTQ reads by Decombinator through tag matching, with a single base-pair mismatch being allowed. Collapsinator relied on UMIs to fix sequencing errors as well as frequency errors caused by PCR heterogeneity. CDR3Translator translated TCRs and extracted CDR3s from the conserved cysteine to the FGXG phenylalanine, flagging non-productive sequences. Gini, Shannon entropy and inverse Simpson indices were calculated on repertoires subsampled to equal numbers of UMI-defined TCRs. Clonotype abundance distributions were fitted to a power law by maximum likelihood within the linear range. Similar UMI counts, unique TCR numbers and clonal distributions were obtained with the pipeline and with MIGEC on one naive CD8 sample. One analysis removed from the naive repertoire any naive TCRs that were also found in any memory subset from the same donor. Repertoires were searched for around 8,000 CMV-associated CDR3 sequences compiled from VDJdb and a published dataset. TCRdb passed the public sequencing reads through fastp at Q25 and MiXCR, retaining productive beta sequences. Records with the same CDR3 protein are collapsed into one entry carrying the most frequent genes and DNA. The V and J calls follow TCRdb's processing rather than the paper's. This sample is represented by roughly 100,000 distinct CDR3 sequences; around 15% of them were singletons. The ten largest clones add up to about 3% of the sample.

Sequencing used naive CD8+ T cells from blood. The cell subset or site label, as the study defines it: naive T cells, CD45RA high CD27+. The TCR was taken from a human donor in good health.

Read as DNA, the sequence is TGTGCCAGCAGTCCGAGACAGGGATACACTGAAGCTTTCTTT. Translated, this is CASSPRQGYTEAFF. The chain is encoded by TRBV28 joined to TRBJ1-1; 7 bases in the middle match TRBD1. In the germline V gene, CDR1 corresponds to MDHEN and CDR2 to SYDVKM. Counted from cysteine to phenylalanine, this CDR3 has 14 amino acids. Here the CDR3 DNA is all that survives: 42 bases in frame from base 1. Germline trimming: 5 bases from V, 3 bases from J; junction bases outside gene matches: 6.